The clone carrying this T cell receptor (beta chain) was counted a few times. TCRdb keeps only in-frame clones here, not all; method: immunoSEQ multiplex PCR. The sample contains approximately 2,000,000 clones, just under 95% of which appear only once. V lost 2 bases, J lost 8 bases, and 6 bases lay in between. Looked up from germline, CDR1 is MNHEY and CDR2 is SVGAGI. There are 11 residues in the CDR3. The sample is drawn from a study of shared clonotypes between healthy human individuals. The origin of this receptor is a man aged 18 to 30 in good health. Some clones in this sample may be carry-over from other donors' samples. This chain connects TRBV6-5 to TRBJ1-2; the D is unclear. Sequences were obtained from naive CD4+ T cells from PBMCs. Subset of the sample: CD45RA+ positively selected. For the CDR3, the DNA is TGTGCCAGCAGTTACGGTAGCGGCTACACCTTC. It translates to CASSYGSGYTF.